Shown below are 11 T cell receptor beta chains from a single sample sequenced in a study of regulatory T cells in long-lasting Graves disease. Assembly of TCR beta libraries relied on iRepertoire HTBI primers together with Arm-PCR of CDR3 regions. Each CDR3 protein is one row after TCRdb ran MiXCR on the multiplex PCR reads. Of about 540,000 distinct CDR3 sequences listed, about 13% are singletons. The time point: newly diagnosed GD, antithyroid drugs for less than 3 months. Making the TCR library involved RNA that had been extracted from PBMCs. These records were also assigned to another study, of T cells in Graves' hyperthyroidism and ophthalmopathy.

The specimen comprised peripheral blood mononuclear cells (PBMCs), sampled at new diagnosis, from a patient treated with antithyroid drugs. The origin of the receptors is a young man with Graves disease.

CDR3 loop: CASSERTGLAGETQYF. The CDR3 DNA reads TGTGCCAGCAGTGAGAGAACGGGACTAGCGGGAGAGACCCAGTACTTC. The chain employs TRBV6-1 and TRBJ2-5, with TRBD2 matching 12 bases. Losses at the gene ends were 3 bases for V and 4 bases for J; bases not matched to a gene: 6. Germline values: CDR1 MNHNS, CDR2 SASEGT. This CDR3 region has 16 residues.

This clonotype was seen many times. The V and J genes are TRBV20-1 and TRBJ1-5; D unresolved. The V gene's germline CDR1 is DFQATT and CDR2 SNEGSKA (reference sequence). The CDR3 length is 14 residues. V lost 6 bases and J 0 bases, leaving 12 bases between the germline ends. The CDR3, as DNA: TGCAGTGCCTCTCTCAGGTATAGCAATCAGCCCCAGCATTTT. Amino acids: CSASLRYSNQPQHF.

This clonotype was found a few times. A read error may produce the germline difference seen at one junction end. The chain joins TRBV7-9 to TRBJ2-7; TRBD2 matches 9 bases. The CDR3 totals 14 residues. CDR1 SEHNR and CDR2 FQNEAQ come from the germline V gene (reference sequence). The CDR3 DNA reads TGTGTCAGCAGCTTAGCGGGAGATTTCTACGAGCAGTACTTC. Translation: CVSSLAGDFYEQYF. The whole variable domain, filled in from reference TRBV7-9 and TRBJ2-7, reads DTGVSQNPRHKITKRGQNVTFRCDPISEHNRLYWYRQTLGQGPEFLTYFQNEAQLEKSRLLSDRFSAERPKGSFSTLEIQRTEQGDSAMYLCVSSLAGDFYEQYFGPGTRLTVT.

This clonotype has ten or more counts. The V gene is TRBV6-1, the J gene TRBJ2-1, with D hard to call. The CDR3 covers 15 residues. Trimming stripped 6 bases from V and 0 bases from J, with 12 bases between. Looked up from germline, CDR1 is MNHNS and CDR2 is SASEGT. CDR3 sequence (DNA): TGTGCCAGCAGCCTCTTGGCTAGCTCCTACAATGAGCAGTTCTTC. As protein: CASSLLASSYNEQFF.

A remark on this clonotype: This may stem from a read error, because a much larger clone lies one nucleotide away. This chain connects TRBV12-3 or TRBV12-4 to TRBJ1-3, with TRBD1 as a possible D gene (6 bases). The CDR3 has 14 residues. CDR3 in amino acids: CPSTAGHVGNTIYF. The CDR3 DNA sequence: TGTCCCAGCACCGCGGGACACGTTGGAAACACCATATATTTT.

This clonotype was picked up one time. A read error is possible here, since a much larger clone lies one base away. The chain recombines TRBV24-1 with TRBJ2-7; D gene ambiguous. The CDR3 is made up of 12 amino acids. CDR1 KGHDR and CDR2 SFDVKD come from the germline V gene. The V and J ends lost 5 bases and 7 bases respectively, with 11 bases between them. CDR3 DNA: TGTGCCACCAGTGGTCAGGCTGATGAGCAGTACTTC. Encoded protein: CATSGQADEQYF.

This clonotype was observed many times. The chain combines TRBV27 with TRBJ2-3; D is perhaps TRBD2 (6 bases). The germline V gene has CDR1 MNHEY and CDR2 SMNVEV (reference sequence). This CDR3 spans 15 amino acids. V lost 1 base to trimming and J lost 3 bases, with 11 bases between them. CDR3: CASSLWGRRTDTQYF. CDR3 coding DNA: TGTGCCAGCAGTTTATGGGGGAGGAGGACAGATACGCAGTATTTT.

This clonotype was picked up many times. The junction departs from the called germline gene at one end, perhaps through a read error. The CDR3 sequence: CASSLGAGGGTDTQYF. The CDR3, as DNA: TGTGCCAGCAGCCTCGGGGCAGGGGGCGGAACAGATACGCAGTATTTT. V and J are TRBV5-1 and TRBJ2-3; TRBD1 matches 8 bases. CDR3 size: 16 residues. CDR1 is SGHRS, CDR2 YFSETQ, per germline.

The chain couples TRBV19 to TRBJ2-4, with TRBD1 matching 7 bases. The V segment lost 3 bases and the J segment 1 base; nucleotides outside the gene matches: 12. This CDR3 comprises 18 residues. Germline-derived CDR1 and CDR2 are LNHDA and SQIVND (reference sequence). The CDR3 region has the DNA TGTGCCAGTAGTATGTTGGGCAGGGGGACGATCGCCAAAAACATTCAGTACTTC. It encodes CASSMLGRGTIAKNIQYF. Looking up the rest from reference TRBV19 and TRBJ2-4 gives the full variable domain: DGGITQSPKYLFRKEGQNVTLSCEQNLNHDAMYWYRQDPGQGLRLIYYSQIVNDFQKGDIAEGYSVSREKKESFPLTVTSAQKNPTAFYLCASSMLGRGTIAKNIQYFGAGTRLSVL.

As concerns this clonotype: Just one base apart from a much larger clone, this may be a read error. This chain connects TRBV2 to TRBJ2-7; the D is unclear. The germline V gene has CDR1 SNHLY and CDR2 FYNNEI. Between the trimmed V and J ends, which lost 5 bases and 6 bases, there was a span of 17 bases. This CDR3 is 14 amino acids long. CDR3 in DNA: TGTGCCAGCAGTTTCAGGAGCGCCCTCGGCGAGCAGTACTTC. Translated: CASSFRSALGEQYF.

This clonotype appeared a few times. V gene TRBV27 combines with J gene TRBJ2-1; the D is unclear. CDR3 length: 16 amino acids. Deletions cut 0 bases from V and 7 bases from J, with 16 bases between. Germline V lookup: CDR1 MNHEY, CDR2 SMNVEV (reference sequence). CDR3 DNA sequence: TGTGCCAGCAGTTTATCCATAACCGCAGGTATAAATGAGCAGTTCTTC. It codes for CASSLSITAGINEQFF.